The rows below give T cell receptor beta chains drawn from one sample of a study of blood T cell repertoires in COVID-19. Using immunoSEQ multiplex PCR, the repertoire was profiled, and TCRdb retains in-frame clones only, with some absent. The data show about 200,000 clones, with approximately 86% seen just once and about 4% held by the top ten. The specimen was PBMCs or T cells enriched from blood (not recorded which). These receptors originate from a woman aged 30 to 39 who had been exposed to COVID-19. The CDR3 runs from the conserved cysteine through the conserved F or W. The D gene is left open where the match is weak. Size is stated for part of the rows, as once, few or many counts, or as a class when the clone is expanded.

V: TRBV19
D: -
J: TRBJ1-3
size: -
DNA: TGTGCCAGTAGTATTCGGGGATCCTCTGGAAACACCATATATTTT
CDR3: CASSIRGSSGNTIYF

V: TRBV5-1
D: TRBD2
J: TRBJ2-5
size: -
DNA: TGCGCCAGCAGCCTGGCCCGGCTAGCGGGGGGAAAAGAGACCCAGTACTTC
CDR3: CASSLARLAGGKETQYF

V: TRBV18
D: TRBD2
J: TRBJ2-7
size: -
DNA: TGTGCCAGCTCACCTAGACGGACTAGCGGGGCTGCAAACGAGCAGTACTTC
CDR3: CASSPRRTSGAANEQYF

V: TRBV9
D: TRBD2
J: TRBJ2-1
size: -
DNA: TGTGCCAGCAGCCAAGGGAGGGGAAACAATGAGCAGTTCTTC
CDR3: CASSQGRGNNEQFF

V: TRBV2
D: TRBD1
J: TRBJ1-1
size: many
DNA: TGTGCCAGCGTTCGACAAGGGACAGAGAACACTGAAGCTTTCTTT
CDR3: CASVRQGTENTEAFF

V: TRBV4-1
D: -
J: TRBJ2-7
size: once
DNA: TGCGCCAGCAGCCCGGGTGGTCAGTACGAGCAGTACTTC
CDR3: CASSPGGQYEQYF

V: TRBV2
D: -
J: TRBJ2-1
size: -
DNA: TGTGCCAGCAGTGAAGCCGGGACTGTCAATGAGCAGTTCTTC
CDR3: CASSEAGTVNEQFF

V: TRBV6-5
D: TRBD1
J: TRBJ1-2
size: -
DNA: TGTGCCAGCAGAACACCTCGGACAGGGAATGGCTACACCTTC
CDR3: CASRTPRTGNGYTF

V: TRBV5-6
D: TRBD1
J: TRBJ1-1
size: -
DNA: TGTGCCAGCAGCTTGGGACAGGGGACCATAACTGAAGCTTTCTTT
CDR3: CASSLGQGTITEAFF

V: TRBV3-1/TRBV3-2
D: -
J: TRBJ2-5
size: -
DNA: TGTGCCAGCAGCCTGAGGAGGCCACAAGAGACCCAGTACTTC
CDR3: CASSLRRPQETQYF

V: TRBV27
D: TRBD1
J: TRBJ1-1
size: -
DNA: TGTGCCAGCAGTTTCGGCCGGGACAGGGAGGCTTTCTTT
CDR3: CASSFGRDREAFF

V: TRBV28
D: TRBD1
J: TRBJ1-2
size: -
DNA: TGTGCCAGCAGTTTATATCAGGGGCTAAAGTCCTATAGACAGGGTGAGGATGGCTACACCTTC
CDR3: CASSLYQGLKSYRQGEDGYTF

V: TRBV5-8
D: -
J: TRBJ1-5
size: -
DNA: TGTGCCAGCAGCTTGGCGGGGAGGAGCGATAGCAATCAGCCCCAGCATTTT
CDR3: CASSLAGRSDSNQPQHF

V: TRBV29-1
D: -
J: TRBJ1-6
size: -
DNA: TGCAGCGTTTCTACAGGGATAAATTCACCCCTCCACTTT
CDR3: CSVSTGINSPLHF

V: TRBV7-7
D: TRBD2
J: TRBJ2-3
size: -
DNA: TGTGCTAGCAGCCCGACTGGGACTAGCTCCGATACGCAGTATTTT
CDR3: CASSPTGTSSDTQYF

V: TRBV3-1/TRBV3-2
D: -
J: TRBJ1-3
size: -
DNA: TGTGCCAGCAGCCAGGGGGGAGGAAACACCATATATTTT
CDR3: CASSQGGGNTIYF

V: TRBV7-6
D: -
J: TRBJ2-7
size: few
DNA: TGTGCCAGCAGCCCAGGAATGGGGCAGGTCTACGAGCAGTACTTC
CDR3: CASSPGMGQVYEQYF

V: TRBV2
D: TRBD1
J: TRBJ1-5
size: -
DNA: TGTGCCAGCATGGGGACAGCATACGATAGCAATCAGCCCCAGCATTTT
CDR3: CASMGTAYDSNQPQHF

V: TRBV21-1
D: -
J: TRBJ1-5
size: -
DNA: TGTGCCAGCAGCAATCGAATCACTAATCAGCCCCAGCATTTT
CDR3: CASSNRITNQPQHF

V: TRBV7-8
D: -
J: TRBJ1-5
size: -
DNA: TGTGCCAGCGGATATAGGGGTAATCAGCCCCAGCATTTT
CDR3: CASGYRGNQPQHF

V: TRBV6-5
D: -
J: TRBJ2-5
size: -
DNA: TGTGCCAGCATGGGGCTCACCCGGCAGTACTTC
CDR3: CASMGLTRQYF

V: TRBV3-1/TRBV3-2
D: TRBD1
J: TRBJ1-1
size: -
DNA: TGTGCCAGCAGCTACAGGGGGTGGGACACTGAAGCTTTCTTT
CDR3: CASSYRGWDTEAFF

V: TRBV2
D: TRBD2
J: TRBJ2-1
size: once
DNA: TGTGCCAGCAGTGGGACTAGCGGGGGGACTAAGTTCTTC
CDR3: CASSGTSGGTKFF

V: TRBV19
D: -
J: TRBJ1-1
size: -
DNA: TGTGCCAGTACCCCCCCCACCCACGGCACTGAAGCTTTCTTT
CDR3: CASTPPTHGTEAFF

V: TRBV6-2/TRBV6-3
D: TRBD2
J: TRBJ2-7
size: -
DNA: TGTGCCAGCAGTGATAGCGGGGGCTCCTACGAGCAGTACTTC
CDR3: CASSDSGGSYEQYF

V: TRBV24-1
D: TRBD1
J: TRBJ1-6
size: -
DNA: TGTGCCACCAGGAGAAACACACCCACAGGGGTTAATTCACCCCTCCACTTT
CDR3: CATRRNTPTGVNSPLHF

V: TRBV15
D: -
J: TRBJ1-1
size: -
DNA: TGTGCCACCAGCAGGAGCCTCGGACAGCCGAACACTGAAGCTTTCTTT
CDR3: CATSRSLGQPNTEAFF

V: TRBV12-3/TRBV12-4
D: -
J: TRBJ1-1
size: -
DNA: TGTGCCAGCAGTTCAGGTTTCACTGAAGCTTTCTTT
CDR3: CASSSGFTEAFF

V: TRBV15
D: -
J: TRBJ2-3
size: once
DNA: TGTGCCACCAGCAGAGATCTAGCGTCGGTATTGGATACGCAGTATTTT
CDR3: CATSRDLASVLDTQYF

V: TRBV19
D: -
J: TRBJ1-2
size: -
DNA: TGTGCCAGTACCCAATATCATCCCTCTATGGAGGGCTACACCTTC
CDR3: CASTQYHPSMEGYTF

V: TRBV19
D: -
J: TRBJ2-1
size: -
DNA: TGTGCCAGTAGCGGCGGAGCCTCCTACAATGAGCAGTTCTTC
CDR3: CASSGGASYNEQFF

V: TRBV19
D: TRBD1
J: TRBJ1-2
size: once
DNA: TGTGCCAGTAGTATGAAGGGGACAGGCTATGGCTACACCTTC
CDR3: CASSMKGTGYGYTF

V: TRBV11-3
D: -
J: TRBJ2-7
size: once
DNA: TGTGCCAGCAGCCGGCAGAGGGACGAGCAGTACTTC
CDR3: CASSRQRDEQYF

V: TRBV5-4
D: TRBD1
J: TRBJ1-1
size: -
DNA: TGTGCCAGCAGCCAACAGGGGTTCGAGGCAGAAGCTTTCTTT
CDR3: CASSQQGFEAEAFF

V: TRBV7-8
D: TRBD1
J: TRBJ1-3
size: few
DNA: TGTGCCAGCAGCTCGACAGGGATATCCTCTGGAAACACCATATATTTT
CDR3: CASSSTGISSGNTIYF

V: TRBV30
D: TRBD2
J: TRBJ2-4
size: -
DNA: TGTGCCTGGAGTTTGTCGGGCGGGGGGTATGGGTCCAAAAACATTCAGTACTTC
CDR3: CAWSLSGGGYGSKNIQYF

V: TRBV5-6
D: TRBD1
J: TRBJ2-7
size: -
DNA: TGTGCCAGCAGCGGAGGGACAGGGGCCTACGAGCAGTACTTC
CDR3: CASSGGTGAYEQYF

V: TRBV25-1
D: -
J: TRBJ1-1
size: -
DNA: TGTGCCAGCAGTGAGGGCAGGGGTGGTGAAGCTTTCTTT
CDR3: CASSEGRGGEAFF

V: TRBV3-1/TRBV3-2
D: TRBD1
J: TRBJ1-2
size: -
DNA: TGTGCCAGCAGTGCTGGGACAGGGAGTAATGGCTACACCTTC
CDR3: CASSAGTGSNGYTF

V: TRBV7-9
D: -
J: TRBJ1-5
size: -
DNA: TGTGCCAGCAGCTTAGTGGGTGACAGTCGAGAGCCCCAGCATTTT
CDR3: CASSLVGDSREPQHF

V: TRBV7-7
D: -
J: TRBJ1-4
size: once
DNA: TGTGCTAGCAGCCAAACACCGGGGATTAATGAAAAACTGTTTTTT
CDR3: CASSQTPGINEKLFF

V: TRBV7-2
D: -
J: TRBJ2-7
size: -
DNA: TGTGCCAGCAGCTTAGAGAGGGACTACGAGCAGTACTTC
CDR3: CASSLERDYEQYF

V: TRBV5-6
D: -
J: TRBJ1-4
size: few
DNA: TGTGCCAGCAGCTTGAGAGTGGAGGAAAAACTGTTTTTT
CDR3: CASSLRVEEKLFF

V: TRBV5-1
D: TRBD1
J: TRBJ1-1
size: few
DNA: TGCGCCAGCAGCTCCGATCAGGGGGACTCTGAAGCTTTCTTT
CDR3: CASSSDQGDSEAFF

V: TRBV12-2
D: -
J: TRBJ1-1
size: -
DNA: TGTGCAAGTCGCCCCACAGGGCGTCCCACGAACACTGAAGCTTTCTTT
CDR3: CASRPTGRPTNTEAFF

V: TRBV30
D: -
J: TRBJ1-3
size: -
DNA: TGTGCCTGGAGTACAGGGAACTCTGGAAACACCATATATTTT
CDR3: CAWSTGNSGNTIYF

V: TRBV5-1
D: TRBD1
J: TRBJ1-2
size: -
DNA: TGCGCCAGCAGGTCCGGGACAGCCATGCTTACTAACTATGGCTACACCTTC
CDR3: CASRSGTAMLTNYGYTF

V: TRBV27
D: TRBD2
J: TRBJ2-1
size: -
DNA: TGTGCCAGCAGTTTATCCACTAGCGGGTTCTACAATGAGCAGTTCTTC
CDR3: CASSLSTSGFYNEQFF

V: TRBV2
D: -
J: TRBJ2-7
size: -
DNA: TGTGCCAGCAGGGAGGAAGCGTTAAGCTCCTACGAGCAGTACTTC
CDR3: CASREEALSSYEQYF

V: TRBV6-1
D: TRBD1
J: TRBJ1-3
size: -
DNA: TGTGCCAGCAGTGAAGCGGACAGGGGATTGGGAAACACCATATATTTT
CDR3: CASSEADRGLGNTIYF

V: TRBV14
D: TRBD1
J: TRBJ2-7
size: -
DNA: TGTGCCAGCAGCCAACAGCCCGGGACAGGGGGCTCGTACGAGCAGTACTTC
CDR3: CASSQQPGTGGSYEQYF

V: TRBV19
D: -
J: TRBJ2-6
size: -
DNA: TGTGCCAGTAGTATACCTACAGGACCCGGGGGAACTGGGGCCAACGTCCTGACTTTC
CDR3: CASSIPTGPGGTGANVLTF

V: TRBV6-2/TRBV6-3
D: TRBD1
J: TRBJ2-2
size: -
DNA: TGTGCCAGCAGTTACGGGACAGGGGGCGAGAGGGAGCTGTTTTTT
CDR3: CASSYGTGGERELFF

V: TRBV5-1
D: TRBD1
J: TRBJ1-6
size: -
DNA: TGCGCCAGCAGCTTGGTTACCGGGACAGGGAGTAGGGCCCTCCACTTT
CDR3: CASSLVTGTGSRALHF

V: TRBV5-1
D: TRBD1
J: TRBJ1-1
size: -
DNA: TGCGCCAGCAGCCTGGACGGACAGGGGAACACTGAAGCTTTCTTT
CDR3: CASSLDGQGNTEAFF

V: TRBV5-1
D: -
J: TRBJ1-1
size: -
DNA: TGCGCCAGCAGCTTGGACGGCACTGAAGCTTTCTTT
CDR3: CASSLDGTEAFF

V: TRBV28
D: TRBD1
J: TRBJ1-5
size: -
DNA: TGTGCCAGCGTGGAACAGGGGACTCAGCCCCAGCATTTT
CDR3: CASVEQGTQPQHF

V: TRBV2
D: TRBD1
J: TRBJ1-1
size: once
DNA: TGTGCCAGCTTCGGGACAGTAAACACTGAAGCTTTCTTT
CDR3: CASFGTVNTEAFF